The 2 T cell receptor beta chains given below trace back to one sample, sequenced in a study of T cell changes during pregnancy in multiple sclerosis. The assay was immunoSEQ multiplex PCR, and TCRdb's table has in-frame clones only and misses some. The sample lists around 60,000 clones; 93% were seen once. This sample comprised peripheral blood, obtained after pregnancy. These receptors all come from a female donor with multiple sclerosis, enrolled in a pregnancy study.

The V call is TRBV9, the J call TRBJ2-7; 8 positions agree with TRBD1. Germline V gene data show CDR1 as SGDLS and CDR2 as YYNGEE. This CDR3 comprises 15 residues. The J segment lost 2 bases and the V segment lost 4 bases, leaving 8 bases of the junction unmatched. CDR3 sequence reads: CASSPHPTGAYEQYF. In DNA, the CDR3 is TGTGCCAGCAGCCCTCACCCGACAGGGGCCTACGAGCAGTACTTC.

CDR3 loop: CASSLGPGSNEKLFF. Written as DNA, the CDR3 is TGCGCCAGCAGCTTGGGTCCGGGATCTAATGAAAAACTGTTTTTT. The chain joins TRBV5-1 to TRBJ1-4; D remains ambiguous. The CDR3 contains 15 residues. Germline V gives CDR1 SGHRS, CDR2 YFSETQ. Trimming removed 0 bases from V and 3 bases from J, with 9 bases in between. The full variable domain, completed using reference TRBV5-1 and TRBJ1-4, is KAGVTQTPRYLIKTRGQQVTLSCSPISGHRSVSWYQQTPGQGLQFLFEYFSETQRNKGNFPGRFSGRQFSNSRSEMNVSTLELGDSALYLCASSLGPGSNEKLFFGSGTQLSVL.